The sequence of this T cell receptor (beta chain) was determined in a study of cytomegalovirus exposure and HLA in healthy donors. Study-level information: Per a later analysis, the roughly 640 first-cohort and some 110 validation repertoires shared one platform. Points from the study as a whole: The study labeled 150 or so TCR beta chains cytomegalovirus-associated. A subsequent analysis found that TCR clusters from the first cohort also tended to co-occur in the 130 or so validation repertoires, with 90% to 95% of cluster scores above 0.

Germline V gives CDR1 SEHNR, CDR2 FQNEAQ (reference sequence). The CDR3 sequence is 12 residues long. Deletions cut 5 bases from V and 4 bases from J, with 6 bases between. Sequencing was performed with immunoSEQ multiplex PCR; in TCRdb, only in-frame clones are kept and a portion is missing. The data hold 100,000 to 150,000 clones, with around 95% observed a single time. A note on this clone: Antigen unknown.

The specimen sequenced was PBMCs. The chain is built from TRBV7-9 and TRBJ1-3, with no clear D. The clonotype originates from a young man in good health and CMV-seronegative. For the CDR3, the DNA is TGTGCCAGCAGCCCTAACGGAAACACCATATATTTT. Amino acid sequence: CASSPNGNTIYF.